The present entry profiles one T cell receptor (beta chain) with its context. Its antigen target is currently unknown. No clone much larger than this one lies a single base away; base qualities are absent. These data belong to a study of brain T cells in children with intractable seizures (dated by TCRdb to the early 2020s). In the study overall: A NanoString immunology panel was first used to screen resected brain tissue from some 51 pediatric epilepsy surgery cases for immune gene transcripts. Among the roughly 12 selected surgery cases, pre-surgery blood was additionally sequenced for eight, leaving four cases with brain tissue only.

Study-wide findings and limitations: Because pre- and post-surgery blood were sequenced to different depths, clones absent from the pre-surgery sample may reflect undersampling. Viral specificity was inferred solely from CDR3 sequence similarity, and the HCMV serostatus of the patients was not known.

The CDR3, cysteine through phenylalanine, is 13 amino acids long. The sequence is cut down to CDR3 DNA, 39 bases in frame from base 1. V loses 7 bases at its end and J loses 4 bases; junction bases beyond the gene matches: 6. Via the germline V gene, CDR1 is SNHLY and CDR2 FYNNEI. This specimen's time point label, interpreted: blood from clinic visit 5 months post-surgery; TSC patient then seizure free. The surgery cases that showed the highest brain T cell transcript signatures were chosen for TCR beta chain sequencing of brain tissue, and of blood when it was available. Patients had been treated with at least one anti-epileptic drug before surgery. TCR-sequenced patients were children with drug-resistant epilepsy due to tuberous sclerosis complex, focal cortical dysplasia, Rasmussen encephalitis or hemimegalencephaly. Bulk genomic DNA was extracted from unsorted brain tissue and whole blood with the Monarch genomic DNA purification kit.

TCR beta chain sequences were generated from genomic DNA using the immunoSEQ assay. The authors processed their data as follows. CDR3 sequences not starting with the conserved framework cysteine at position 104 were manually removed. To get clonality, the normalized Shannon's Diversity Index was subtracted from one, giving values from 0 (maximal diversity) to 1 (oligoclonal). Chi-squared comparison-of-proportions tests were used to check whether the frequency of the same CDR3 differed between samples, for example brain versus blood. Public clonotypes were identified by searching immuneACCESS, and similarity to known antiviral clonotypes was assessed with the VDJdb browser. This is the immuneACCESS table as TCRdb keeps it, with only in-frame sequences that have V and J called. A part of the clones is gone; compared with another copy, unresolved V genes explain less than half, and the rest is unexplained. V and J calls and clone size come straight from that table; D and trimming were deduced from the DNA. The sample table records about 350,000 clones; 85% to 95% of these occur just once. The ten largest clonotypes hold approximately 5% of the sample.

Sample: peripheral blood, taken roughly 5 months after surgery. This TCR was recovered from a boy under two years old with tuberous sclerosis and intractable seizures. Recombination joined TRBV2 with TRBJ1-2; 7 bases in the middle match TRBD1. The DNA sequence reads TGTGCCAGCACGGGGGACAGATCCTATGGCTACACCTTC. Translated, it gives CASTGDRSYGYTF.